This entry describes one T cell receptor beta chain. The target of this receptor is not known. The read halts 3 residues ahead of the CDR3 end, with the missing end drawn from the germline J gene. CDR1 and CDR2 are read off the germline V gene as SQVTM and ANQGSEA. The CDR3 runs 11 residues from the cysteine to the phenylalanine. The DNA covers only part of the CDR3, 24 bases in frame from base 1. This entry comes from a study of T cells in women clearing cervical HPV infection (dated by TCRdb to the late 2010s). Context from the whole study: The cases were 25 or so women with histologically confirmed HPV16-related CIN3 or worse, and 2 of these cases were invasive cancers. The 25 or so controls were women who cleared a single incident HPV16 infection within 12 months without developing precancer or cancer. Blood from cases was drawn at the visit where the lesion was first identified, while blood from controls was drawn once the infection was no longer detected. Among cases, blood sampling occurred a median of around 160 days after lesion detection, with an interquartile range of about 80 to 230 days. Since HLA typing was available for only a few women, HLA type could not be ruled out as a confounder. An exploratory proof-of-principle case-control study, nested within the Guanacaste HPV Natural History Study in Costa Rica, was conducted to compare TCR repertoires across cervical HPV16 outcomes. Cases and controls were matched on age within five years and on year of sample collection. Cases had a median age of 34 years and controls had a median age of approximately 38, with no significant differences in baseline characteristics. The parent cohort enrolled 10,000 to 13,000 women aged 18 or older in Guanacaste, Costa Rica, during about 1992 to 1994 and followed them for roughly seven years. Five blinded duplicates per group were added as quality controls, giving some 60 samples: some 50 participants and 10 replicates.

Broad study findings and their caveats: Significantly higher TCR repertoire richness was observed in CIN3+ cases than in controls across sequencing depths, whereas no difference in evenness was found. Cases had lower TRBV6-7 relative abundance than controls (about 0.1% versus 0.15%; Bonferroni P = 0.0008). Because of the cross-sectional design, the study could not determine whether the associations came before infection or resulted from infection, and neither effector/memory subsets nor HPV-specific T cells were isolated. Random forest classifiers combining richness and V gene abundances distinguished cases from controls with an estimated AUC of approximately 0.83. Because T-cell numbers per sample were unknown, differences in richness could reflect varying T-cell content rather than repertoire biology.

Every participant had a single incident cervical HPV16 infection, and prevalent HPV16 infections were excluded. Cervical HPV DNA was detected by MY09/MY11 PCR, and genotyping was performed by dot-blot hybridization. Roughly 15 mL of heparinized blood was centrifuged, after which the buffy coat was aliquoted, frozen at -30 degrees C, and then stored at -80 degrees C. QIAGEN kits were used to extract genomic DNA from the buffy coat specimens. TCR beta CDR3 regions were amplified by multiplex PCR using the immunoSEQ assay from an average of approximately 1,200 ng genomic DNA per sample. To correct primer bias, the assay used a complete synthetic TCR repertoire to set an amplification baseline. The amplicons were sequenced using the Illumina platform. As for how the authors treated the data: Sequences were error-corrected by clustering with frequency ratios and a modified nearest-neighbor algorithm and were then analyzed in the immunoSEQ Analyzer with IMGT gene definitions. At each rarefaction depth, TCR richness and evenness were averaged over 20 rarefaction repeats, and samples with fewer sequences than the depth were excluded. Relative abundances of V, D and J genes were compared between groups using Wilcoxon rank sum tests, with FDR correction applied. Blinded duplicates gave an intraclass correlation of around 95% for TCR richness and an average of about 76% across 66 gene segments. Here the immuneACCESS table is served through TCRdb, limited to in-frame sequences with V and J called. Missing clones are a known gap in these copies; in checked studies unresolved V genes cover under half, and the rest lacks a known reason. V, J and clone size are taken as reported in that table, and D and trimming were inferred from the DNA itself. The sample table on file contains about 46,000 clones. 35% of the sample belongs to the ten largest clones.

The sequence derives from a woman aged 18-70 years with a cervical HPV16 infection that either progressed to CIN3+ or cleared (not recorded which). The sequenced material came from blood buffy coat. The chain joins TRBV29-1 to TRBJ1-2, with 9 central nucleotides matching TRBD1. The sequenced CDR3 bases are TGCAGCCTGCGGACAGGGGACGGC. Its protein is CSLRTGDG. The full CDR3 is CSLRTGDGYTF.